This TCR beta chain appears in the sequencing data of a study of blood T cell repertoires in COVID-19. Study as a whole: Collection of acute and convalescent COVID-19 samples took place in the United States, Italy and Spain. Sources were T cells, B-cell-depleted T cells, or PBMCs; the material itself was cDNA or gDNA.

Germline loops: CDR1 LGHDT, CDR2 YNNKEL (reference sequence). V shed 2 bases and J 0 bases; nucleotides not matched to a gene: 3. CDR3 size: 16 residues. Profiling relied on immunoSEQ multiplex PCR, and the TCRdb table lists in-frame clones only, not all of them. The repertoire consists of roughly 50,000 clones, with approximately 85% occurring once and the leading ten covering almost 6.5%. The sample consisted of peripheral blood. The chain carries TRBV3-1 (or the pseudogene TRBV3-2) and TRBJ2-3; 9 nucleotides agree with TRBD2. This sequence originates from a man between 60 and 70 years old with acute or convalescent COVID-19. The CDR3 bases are TGTGCCAGCAGCCAACAAGCGGGAGGCAGCACAGATACGCAGTATTTT. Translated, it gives CASSQQAGGSTDTQYF.